Included here is one T cell receptor beta chain sequence, with context. Its antigen is unknown. It has no much larger one-base neighbor in the sample; base qualities were not kept. CDR1 and CDR2 were assigned from the germline V gene (reference sequence) as GTSNPN and SVGIG. The CDR3 spans 23 residues, from the cysteine through the phenylalanine. Here the CDR3 DNA is all that survives: 69 bases in frame from base 1. Trimming leaves V shorter by 0 bases and J shorter by 4 bases, with the junction holding 28 bases beyond the gene matches. The sample is drawn from a study of technical replicates of blood from several donors (dated by TCRdb to about 2017). Library method: the immunoSEQ multiplex PCR assay. As stored in TCRdb, this immuneACCESS dataset retains in-frame rearrangements with V and J assigned. A fraction of the clones does not appear; measured against another copy, unresolved V genes explain less than half of the discrepancy, and the remainder lacks a known reason. The sample table contains tens of thousands of clones; only one count was recorded for about 98% of them. Over 0.15% of the sample is held by the ten biggest clonotypes.

The specimen sequenced was T cells isolated from PBMCs. The rearranged segments are TRBV30 and TRBJ2-2, and 8 bases in between align with TRBD2. The sequence derives from a human donor in good health. The DNA sequence follows: TGTGCCTGGAGTGTTCTAGACACTCTCCCGACGGGGGGGCTATATCGCGGCACCGGGGAGCTGTTTTTT. The translation is CAWSVLDTLPTGGLYRGTGELFF.